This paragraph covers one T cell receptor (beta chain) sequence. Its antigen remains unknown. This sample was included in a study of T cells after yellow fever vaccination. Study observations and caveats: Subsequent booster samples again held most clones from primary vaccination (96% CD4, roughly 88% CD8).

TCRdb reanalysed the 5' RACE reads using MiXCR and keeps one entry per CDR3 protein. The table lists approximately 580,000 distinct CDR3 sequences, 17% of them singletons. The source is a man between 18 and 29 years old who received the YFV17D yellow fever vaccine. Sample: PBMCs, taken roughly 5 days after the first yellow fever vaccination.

CDR3 amino acids: CASSQGHPASGELFF. The CDR3 nucleotides are TGCGCCAGCAGCCAAGGGCACCCGGCGTCCGGGGAGCTGTTTTTT. This chain links TRBV4-3 with TRBJ2-2, with D unclear. The germline V and J ends were trimmed by 1 base and 6 bases, with 12 bases remaining between them. Germline values: CDR1 LGHNA, CDR2 YSLEER. This CDR3 contains 15 residues.